Each of the 13 T cell receptor beta chains below was sequenced from the same sample in a study of blood T cell repertoires in COVID-19. Libraries were prepared by immunoSEQ multiplex PCR; TCRdb keeps only in-frame clonotypes and omits some of them. The profile shows over 110,000 clones, approximately 87% of them singletons. The sequenced sample was PBMCs or T cells enriched from blood (not recorded which). The receptors shown here come from a man aged 45-65 years in a cohort exposed to, infected with or recovered from COVID-19 (not recorded which).

The genes are TRBV18 and TRBJ2-7; 9 bases are shared with TRBD2. V shed 0 bases and J 5 bases; nucleotides not matched to a gene: 5. CDR1 KGHSH and CDR2 LQKENI come from the germline V gene. This CDR3 has 15 residues. CDR3 sequence (DNA): TGTGCCAGCTCACCACCTATGCGGGAGGGGCACGAGCAGTACTTC. Its translation is CASSPPMREGHEQYF.

The chain has TRBV5-1 and TRBJ2-1; TRBD2 matches 7 bases. The CDR3 has 16 amino acids. V lost 0 bases to trimming and J lost 4 bases; unmatched junction nucleotides: 7. The germline CDR1 and CDR2 sequences are SGHRS and YFSETQ. CDR3 region: CASSLAAPGGYNEQFF. The CDR3 DNA reads TGCGCCAGCAGCTTGGCGGCTCCGGGGGGTTACAATGAGCAGTTCTTC.

The chain couples TRBV2 to TRBJ1-5, with D tentatively TRBD1 (6 bases). The germline V gene has CDR1 SNHLY and CDR2 FYNNEI. The CDR3 is made up of 13 amino acids. V gave up 6 bases and J gave up 4 bases, with 10 bases separating them. The CDR3 protein is CASSKGGNQPQHF. The CDR3 nucleotides are TGTGCCAGCAGCAAGGGGGGGAATCAGCCCCAGCATTTT.

The chain carries TRBV5-1 and TRBJ1-2, with D perhaps TRBD1 (6 bases). CDR3 length: 13 residues. Germline CDR1 SGHRS, CDR2 YFSETQ. The V end lost 4 bases, the J end lost 7 bases, and 14 bases lay between the germline ends. The CDR3 spells CASSLGQTGGYTF. DNA of the CDR3: TGCGCCAGCAGCCTTGGACAGACAGGTGGCTACACCTTC.

The rearrangement links TRBV7-2 to TRBJ1-2; D uncertain. CDR3 length: 14 amino acids. From germline, CDR1 is SGHTA and CDR2 FQGNSA. V lost 2 bases to trimming and J lost 2 bases, with 9 bases between them. The CDR3 nucleotides are TGTGCCAGCAGCTTATTTGACAAAAACTATGGCTACACCTTC. Its translation is CASSLFDKNYGYTF.

J is TRBJ1-3 and V is TRBV27; no clear D. CDR1 and CDR2 from the germline V gene are MNHEY and SMNVEV (reference sequence). This CDR3 is built from 17 residues. V gave up 5 bases and J gave up 0 bases, with 17 bases separating them. CDR3 protein: CASSPTTTSYSGNTIYF. The CDR3 coding sequence is TGTGCCAGCAGTCCTACCACCACTTCTTACTCTGGAAACACCATATATTTT.

The chain links TRBV6-1 to TRBJ1-1; D gene uncertain. This CDR3 has 14 residues. CDR1 is MNHNS and CDR2 is SASEGT in the germline V gene. Trimming removed 3 bases from V and 6 bases from J, with 14 bases in between. The CDR3 nucleotides read TGTGCCAGCAGTGAGAGACGGGGAGACCCTGAAGCTTTCTTT. Its protein is CASSERRGDPEAFF.

This clone showed up just once. The chain couples TRBV19 to TRBJ2-7, with 7 bases fitting TRBD2. V lost 1 base to trimming and J lost 2 bases; unmatched junction nucleotides: 5. The CDR3 sequence is 15 residues long. Germline CDR1 LNHDA, CDR2 SQIVND (reference sequence). CDR3 in amino acids: CASSIVAGETYEQYF. The CDR3 bases are TGTGCCAGTAGTATAGTTGCGGGAGAGACCTACGAGCAGTACTTC. Combining the CDR3 with reference TRBV19 and TRBJ2-7 gives the whole variable domain DGGITQSPKYLFRKEGQNVTLSCEQNLNHDAMYWYRQDPGQGLRLIYYSQIVNDFQKGDIAEGYSVSREKKESFPLTVTSAQKNPTAFYLCASSIVAGETYEQYFGPGTRLTVT.

The J gene is TRBJ1-1, the V gene TRBV3-1 (or the pseudogene TRBV3-2), with 8 bases identical to TRBD1. In germline, CDR1 is LGHDT, CDR2 YNNKEL (reference sequence). Trimming removed 5 bases from V and 4 bases from J; junction bases left unmatched: 6. The CDR3 runs to 14 residues. CDR3 DNA sequence: TGTGCCAGCAGCGCAGGGGGCGCGGGCACTGAAGCTTTCTTT. Encoded protein: CASSAGGAGTEAFF.

DNA of the CDR3: TGTGCCAGCAGCCTGCGGACAGGAAGTCGAACCGGGGAGCTGTTTTTT. Its translation: CASSLRTGSRTGELFF. This sequence joins TRBV3-1 (or the pseudogene TRBV3-2) and TRBJ2-2; 7 nucleotides agree with TRBD1. The V and J ends lost 4 bases and 5 bases, in that order; junction bases with no gene match: 10. CDR3 size: 16 residues. Germline lookup yields CDR1 LGHDT and CDR2 YNNKEL (reference sequence).

V is TRBV20-1 and J is TRBJ2-1, with D uncertain. CDR1 and CDR2 from the germline V gene are DFQATT and SNEGSKA (reference sequence). V was cut by 3 bases and J by 2 bases, with 11 bases left in between. The CDR3 covers 14 residues. The CDR3 region has the DNA TGCAGTGCTAGTTACAGCAGGACCTACAATGAGCAGTTCTTC. Its protein product is CSASYSRTYNEQFF.

The chain joins TRBV10-3 to TRBJ1-1; the D is unclear. The CDR3 is 11 residues long. Deletions cut 8 bases from V and 4 bases from J, with 8 bases between. CDR1 and CDR2 (germline): ENHRY, SYGVKD. The CDR3: CAIAGGTEAFF. In DNA, the CDR3 is TGTGCCATCGCGGGCGGCACTGAAGCTTTCTTT.

This sequence joins TRBV4-2 and TRBJ2-7; 8 bases are a match to TRBD2. Germline-derived CDR1 and CDR2 are LGHNA and YNFKEQ. After removal of 3 bases from V and 0 bases from J, the junction contained 7 bases not matched to a gene. The CDR3 length is 16 residues. CDR3 nucleotide sequence: TGTGCCAGCAGCCATGGCGGGGCGGGGGGCTCCTACGAGCAGTACTTC. This translates into CASSHGGAGGSYEQYF.